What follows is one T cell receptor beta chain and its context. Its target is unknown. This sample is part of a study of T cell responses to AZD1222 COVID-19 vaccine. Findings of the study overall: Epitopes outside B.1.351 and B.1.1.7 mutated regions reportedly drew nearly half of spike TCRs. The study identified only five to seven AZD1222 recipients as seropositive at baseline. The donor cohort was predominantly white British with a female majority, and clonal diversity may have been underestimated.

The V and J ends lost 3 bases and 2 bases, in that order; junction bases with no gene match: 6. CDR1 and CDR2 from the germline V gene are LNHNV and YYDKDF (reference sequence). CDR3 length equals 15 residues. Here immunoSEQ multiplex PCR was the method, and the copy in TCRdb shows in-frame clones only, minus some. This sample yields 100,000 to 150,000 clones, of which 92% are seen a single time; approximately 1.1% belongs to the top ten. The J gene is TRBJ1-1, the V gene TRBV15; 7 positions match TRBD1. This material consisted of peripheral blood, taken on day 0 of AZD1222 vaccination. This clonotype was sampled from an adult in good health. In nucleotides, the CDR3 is TGTGCCACCAGCAGGGATTACAGGGGAAACACTGAAGCTTTCTTT. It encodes CATSRDYRGNTEAFF.